Sequencing of this T cell receptor (beta chain) was carried out in a study of T cell responses to AZD1222 COVID-19 vaccine. As for the study in general: Second doses that came at about 4 or about 12 weeks were put together.

Between the trimmed V and J ends, which lost 4 bases and 3 bases, there was a span of 18 bases. The germline CDR1 and CDR2 sequences are MDHEN and SYDVKM. There are 17 residues in the CDR3. Study-level points and caveats: None of the repertoires were sampled until the peak T cell response had passed. Females made up more of the donors, who were largely white British, and clonal diversity may have come out too low. Distributed over spike, vaccine-associated CD4 TCRs predominated at 160-218 and 743-854.

Using immunoSEQ multiplex PCR, the repertoire was profiled, and TCRdb retains in-frame clones only, with some absent. The data contain roughly 150,000 clones, around 90% of them singletons. Worth noting for this clone: The antigen is unknown.

Sequenced material: peripheral blood, taken on day 0 of AZD1222 vaccination. The TCR comes from an adult in good health. The V gene is TRBV28, the J gene TRBJ1-4; D gene uncertain. The CDR3 reads CASSSLLTSWANEKLFF. In DNA form, the CDR3 reads TGTGCCAGCAGTTCCCTCCTGACAAGTTGGGCTAATGAAAAACTGTTTTTT.